The 25 T cell receptor beta chains reported below all come from one sample, sequenced in a study of T cell responses to AZD1222 COVID-19 vaccine. Some clones are missing from TCRdb's copy, which holds only in-frame ones; the method was immunoSEQ multiplex PCR. The top ten hold 9% to 9.5% of the sample, which has over 130,000 clones, almost 95% seen once. The input for sequencing was peripheral blood, taken 28 days after the second AZD1222 dose. The origin of the receptors is an adult who received the AZD1222 COVID-19 vaccine.

The V call is TRBV5-1, the J call TRBJ1-2; no firm D call. The V gene's germline CDR1 is SGHRS and CDR2 YFSETQ. The ends were cut back, 2 bases at V and 3 bases at J, with 8 bases in the middle. There are 13 residues in the CDR3. The CDR3 is CASSLRADYGYTF. The CDR3 DNA reads as TGCGCCAGCAGCTTAAGGGCAGACTATGGCTACACCTTC. The whole variable domain, remainder taken from reference TRBV5-1 and TRBJ1-2, is KAGVTQTPRYLIKTRGQQVTLSCSPISGHRSVSWYQQTPGQGLQFLFEYFSETQRNKGNFPGRFSGRQFSNSRSEMNVSTLELGDSALYLCASSLRADYGYTFGSGTRLTVV.

This chain uses TRBV5-4 with TRBJ2-5, with TRBD2 matching over 9 bases. Trimming removed 3 bases from V and 2 bases from J; junction bases left unmatched: 2. CDR1 is SGHNT and CDR2 is YYREEE in the germline V gene (reference sequence). The CDR3 contains 14 residues. The CDR3 protein is CASSSLAGQETQYF. The DNA for the CDR3 is TGTGCCAGCAGCTCCCTAGCGGGACAAGAGACCCAGTACTTC.

The chain couples TRBV19 to TRBJ2-1; TRBD2 matches at 7 bases. This CDR3 comprises 14 residues. J lost 4 bases, V lost 6 bases, and 6 bases had no gene match. Germline lookup yields CDR1 LNHDA and CDR2 SQIVND (reference sequence). The CDR3 bases are TGTGCCAGTAGCCCCGGGGGGTATTACAATGAGCAGTTCTTC. Translating gives CASSPGGYYNEQFF. Drawing the rest from reference TRBV19 and TRBJ2-1, the complete variable domain is DGGITQSPKYLFRKEGQNVTLSCEQNLNHDAMYWYRQDPGQGLRLIYYSQIVNDFQKGDIAEGYSVSREKKESFPLTVTSAQKNPTAFYLCASSPGGYYNEQFFGPGTRLTVL.

The chain recombines TRBV19 with TRBJ2-3; no reliable D call. Trimming removed 5 bases at V and 0 bases at J, with 12 bases between. CDR3 length equals 15 residues. Looked up from germline, CDR1 is LNHDA and CDR2 is SQIVND (reference sequence). The chain's CDR3 is CASSDRLTSTDTQYF. CDR3 bases: TGTGCCAGTAGTGACCGGCTAACTAGCACAGATACGCAGTATTTT. The variable domain in full, with the rest retrieved from reference TRBV19 and TRBJ2-3, is DGGITQSPKYLFRKEGQNVTLSCEQNLNHDAMYWYRQDPGQGLRLIYYSQIVNDFQKGDIAEGYSVSREKKESFPLTVTSAQKNPTAFYLCASSDRLTSTDTQYFGPGTRLTVL.

This chain uses TRBV6-6 with TRBJ1-4; D is unresolved. CDR3 length: 13 amino acids. Looked up from germline, CDR1 is MNHNY and CDR2 is SVGAGI (reference sequence). V gave up 6 bases and J gave up 0 bases, with 5 bases separating them. For the CDR3, the DNA is TGTGCCAGCAGGACTTCAACTAATGAAAAACTGTTTTTT. This gives the protein CASRTSTNEKLFF.

The rearrangement links TRBV18 to TRBJ2-1; possibly TRBD2 for D (6 bases). The ends were cut back, 3 bases at V and 5 bases at J, with 17 bases in the middle. This CDR3 comprises 16 residues. Germline values: CDR1 KGHSH, CDR2 LQKENI. CDR3 DNA sequence: TGTGCCAGCTCACCCCCTCTCGCGGGGAGGCACAATGAGCAGTTCTTC. Protein: CASSPPLAGRHNEQFF.

The J gene is TRBJ1-2, the V gene TRBV5-1; the D is unclear. Germline V gene sequence: CDR1 SGHRS, CDR2 YFSETQ. Trimming removed 0 bases at V and 4 bases at J, with 13 bases between. This CDR3 is 15 amino acids long. The CDR3 nucleotides read TGCGCCAGCAGCTTGGAACGGGGTTCCTTCTATGGCTACACCTTC. As protein: CASSLERGSFYGYTF.

The rearrangement joins TRBV19 to TRBJ1-4; 8 bases are a match to TRBD1. V lost 3 bases and J lost 4; bases outside the gene matches: 4. Germline V gene sequence: CDR1 LNHDA, CDR2 SQIVND (reference sequence). This CDR3 spans 15 amino acids. CDR3 in amino acids: CASSILGQDNEKLFF. The CDR3 bases are TGTGCCAGTAGTATCTTGGGACAGGATAATGAAAAACTGTTTTTT.

Here the CDR3 DNA reads TGCGCCAGCAGTGAGCTAGGTCAGCCCCAGCATTTT. This encodes CASSELGQPQHF. The rearrangement links TRBV10-1 to TRBJ1-5; D gene uncertain. Deletions cut 2 bases from V and 6 bases from J, with 5 bases between. CDR1 and CDR2 from the germline V gene are WNHNN and SYGVQD (reference sequence). The CDR3 loop spans 12 amino acids.

J is TRBJ1-2 and V is TRBV5-5; 7 nucleotides align to TRBD1. V lost 4 bases, J lost 4 bases, and 10 bases stayed unmatched. Germline CDR1 and CDR2: SGHKS and YYEKEE (reference sequence). This CDR3 contains 15 residues. This chain's CDR3 is CASSLQRTGPYGYTF. In DNA form, the CDR3 reads TGTGCCAGCAGCCTTCAGAGGACAGGCCCCTATGGCTACACCTTC.

This rearrangement joins TRBV11-2 to TRBJ1-1; D ambiguous. This CDR3 has 13 amino acids. Trimming took off 1 base at V and 5 bases at J, with 8 bases between the two ends. Germline V gene lookup returns CDR1 SGHAT and CDR2 FQNNGV. The CDR3 DNA is TGTGCCAGCAGCTTAGTCGACATTACTGAAGCTTTCTTT. This encodes CASSLVDITEAFF.

This chain joins TRBV6-5 and TRBJ1-1, with unresolved D. The CDR3 covers 14 residues. Trimming cost V 2 bases and J 4 bases, with 11 bases left between them. Germline CDR1 reads MNHEY; CDR2 reads SVGAGI. The chain's CDR3 is CASSYRDLGTEAFF. The CDR3 bases are TGTGCCAGCAGTTACCGAGACCTGGGCACTGAAGCTTTCTTT.

V gene TRBV2 combines with J gene TRBJ1-1, with D possibly TRBD1 on 6 matching bases. The V gene's germline CDR1 is SNHLY and CDR2 FYNNEI. The CDR3 is made up of 14 amino acids. The V and J ends lost 5 bases and 3 bases respectively, with 13 bases between them. In DNA form, the CDR3 reads TGTGCCAGCAGTCCCCGGACAGTAGACACTGAAGCTTTCTTT. Translation gives CASSPRTVDTEAFF.

This clone was recorded only once. J is TRBJ1-2 and V is TRBV5-1; D unclear. Trimming removed 5 bases at V and 1 base at J, with 6 bases between. Looked up from germline, CDR1 is SGHRS and CDR2 is YFSETQ. The CDR3 is 12 residues long. The CDR3 coding sequence is TGCGCCAGCAGTAAGGATAACTATGGCTACACCTTC. Amino acid sequence: CASSKDNYGYTF. The full variable domain, rest sourced from reference TRBV5-1 and TRBJ1-2, is KAGVTQTPRYLIKTRGQQVTLSCSPISGHRSVSWYQQTPGQGLQFLFEYFSETQRNKGNFPGRFSGRQFSNSRSEMNVSTLELGDSALYLCASSKDNYGYTFGSGTRLTVV.

With respect to this clone: Relative to the germline gene, one junction end is altered; a read error may explain this. CDR3 nucleotide sequence: TGTGCCAGCAGTCCGCCTCCAAAAGGGACTAGCGGGAGAGGTTACACTGAGCAGTTCTTC. Its translation is CASSPPPKGTSGRGYTEQFF. V usage is TRBV6-2 or TRBV6-3 and J usage is TRBJ2-1; 14 bases match TRBD2. Looked up from germline, CDR1 is MNHEY and CDR2 is SVGEGT. CDR3 length: 20 residues.

The gene calls are TRBV24-1 and TRBJ1-5; TRBD1 might be the D (5 bases). This CDR3 has 15 amino acids. Germline V gene lookup returns CDR1 KGHDR and CDR2 SFDVKD. V lost 3 bases, J lost 3 bases, and 11 bases lay in between. The chain's CDR3 is CATSDGQGANQPQHF. The CDR3 DNA reads as TGTGCCACCAGTGATGGGCAGGGAGCCAATCAGCCCCAGCATTTT.

The chain recombines TRBV6-4 with TRBJ2-2; the match to TRBD1 covers 8 bases. This CDR3 contains 14 residues. The V gene's germline CDR1 is MRHNA and CDR2 SNTAGT. Written as DNA, the CDR3 is TGTGCTACAGCCACACAGGGGGACACCGGGGAGCTGTTTTTT. This codes for CATATQGDTGELFF.

The chain combines TRBV10-3 with TRBJ1-2; 9 nucleotides align to TRBD1. CDR1 is ENHRY and CDR2 is SYGVKD in the germline V gene. CDR3 length equals 13 residues. After removal of 4 bases from V and 13 bases from J, the junction contained 10 bases not matched to a gene. This CDR3 reads CAISGGQGGGVTF. The CDR3 bases are TGTGCCATCAGTGGGGGACAGGGCGGAGGGGTCACCTTC.

This clone was picked up one time. This CDR3 reads CASSNLQSSGNTIYF. DNA for the CDR3: TGTGCCAGTAGTAACCTTCAGAGCTCTGGAAACACCATATATTTT. The chain joins TRBV19 to TRBJ1-3; unclear D gene. V was cut by 4 bases and J by 0 bases, with 10 bases left in between. Germline loops: CDR1 LNHDA, CDR2 SQIVND (reference sequence). The length of the CDR3 is 15 residues.

This rearrangement joins TRBV15 to TRBJ1-1; 10 positions match TRBD1. The ends lost 0 bases at V and 1 base at J; junction bases unmatched: 8. The CDR3 is made up of 18 amino acids. Germline V gives CDR1 LNHNV, CDR2 YYDKDF (reference sequence). CDR3 in amino acids: CATSRDVLGDRGNTEAFF. DNA of the CDR3: TGTGCCACCAGCAGAGACGTATTGGGGGACAGGGGGAACACTGAAGCTTTCTTT. The whole variable domain, remainder taken from reference TRBV15 and TRBJ1-1, is DAMVIQNPRYQVTQFGKPVTLSCSQTLNHNVMYWYQQKSSQAPKLLFHYYDKDFNNEADTPDNFQSRRPNTSFCFLDIRSPGLGDTAMYLCATSRDVLGDRGNTEAFFGQGTRLTVV.

This chain links TRBV3-1 (or the pseudogene TRBV3-2) with TRBJ1-2; D remains ambiguous. Germline CDR1 reads LGHDT; CDR2 reads YNNKEL (reference sequence). The V and J ends lost 1 base and 7 bases respectively, with 10 bases between them. The CDR3 runs to 13 residues. The CDR3 nucleotides are TGTGCCAGCAGCCAAGGGCAGGCAAGTGGCTACACCTTC. It codes for CASSQGQASGYTF.

The chain recombines TRBV4-2 with TRBJ1-2; D is ambiguous. Between the trimmed V and J ends, which lost 0 bases and 4 bases, there was a span of 3 bases. Per the germline V gene, CDR1 is LGHNA and CDR2 is YNFKEQ. The CDR3 has 12 residues. This CDR3 reads CASSQEGYGYTF. CDR3 bases: TGTGCCAGCAGCCAAGAAGGCTATGGCTACACCTTC.

This chain joins TRBV19 and TRBJ2-3; D remains ambiguous. Between the trimmed V and J ends, which lost 8 bases and 0 bases, there was a span of 9 bases. CDR1 and CDR2 (germline): LNHDA, SQIVND (reference sequence). This CDR3 region has 13 residues. CDR3 protein: CASGIGSTDTQYF. CDR3 DNA sequence: TGTGCCAGTGGGATCGGGAGCACAGATACGCAGTATTTT.

The table lists this clone with a count of one. The chain carries TRBV3-1 (or the pseudogene TRBV3-2) and TRBJ1-2; D remains unclear. Per germline, CDR1 LGHDT and CDR2 YNNKEL (reference sequence). Between the trimmed V and J ends, which lost 4 bases and 4 bases, there was a span of 13 bases. The CDR3 length is 14 residues. CDR3 bases: TGTGCCAGCAGCCGAGGAAAAGGTAGCTATGGCTACACCTTC. Amino acid sequence: CASSRGKGSYGYTF.

This chain joins TRBV6-2 or TRBV6-3 and TRBJ2-2; weak D call: TRBD2 (6 bases). Germline V CDR1 and CDR2: MNHEY, SVGEGT. Trimming removed 6 bases at V and 1 base at J, with 9 bases between. This CDR3 contains 14 residues. CDR3 protein: CASSLGGNTGELFF. DNA of the CDR3: TGTGCCAGCAGCCTCGGGGGGAACACCGGGGAGCTGTTTTTT.